Following are 19 T cell receptor beta chains from one sample sequenced in a study of regulatory T cells in long-lasting Graves disease. The time point denotes: newly diagnosed GD, antithyroid drugs for less than 3 months. PBMC RNA was the source of the TCR library. Arm-PCR with iRepertoire HTBI primers amplified the CDR3 regions for these TCR beta libraries. From the multiplex PCR reads, TCRdb called clonotypes with MiXCR, one entry per CDR3 protein. The sample consists of approximately 210,000 distinct CDR3 sequences, around 20% of them appearing once. The specimen was peripheral blood mononuclear cells (PBMCs), collected at new diagnosis, from a patient treated with antithyroid drugs. These receptors came from a female donor with Graves disease.

This clonotype showed up many times. The chain uses TRBV6-5 and TRBJ1-4; D gene ambiguous. The CDR3 consists of 15 residues. Germline V gene lookup returns CDR1 MNHEY and CDR2 SVGAGI. V lost 1 base and J 5 bases, leaving 11 bases between the germline ends. CDR3: CASSYYRAANEKLFF. The CDR3 nucleotides are TGTGCCAGCAGTTACTACCGGGCCGCAAATGAAAAACTGTTTTTT.

The J gene is TRBJ2-2, the V gene TRBV7-9, with TRBD2 identical over 12 bases. CDR1 SEHNR and CDR2 FQNEAQ come from the germline V gene (reference sequence). The CDR3 totals 16 residues. The junction had 8 bases not matched to a gene; V was cut back by 5 bases and J by 7 bases. CDR3: CASSARLAGAHGELFF. DNA of the CDR3: TGTGCCAGCAGCGCACGACTAGCGGGAGCCCACGGGGAGCTGTTTTTT.

This clonotype has at least ten counts. This chain joins TRBV10-3 and TRBJ1-3; D may be TRBD1 (5 bases). Germline V gives CDR1 ENHRY, CDR2 SYGVKD. The V end was cut by 10 bases, the J end by 3 bases, with 22 bases between. The CDR3 has 16 amino acids. CDR3 loop: CATKMGHDSFGNTIYF. The CDR3 DNA sequence: TGTGCCACCAAGATGGGGCACGACAGTTTTGGAAACACCATATATTTT.

This clonotype was detected ten times or more. The V and J genes are TRBV18 and TRBJ2-1; D is unclear. V shed 8 bases and J shed 5 bases, with 7 bases lying between them. The CDR3 sequence is 11 residues long. CDR1 and CDR2 from the germline V gene are KGHSH and LQKENI. The CDR3 sequence: CASQANNEQFF. The CDR3 nucleotides read TGTGCCAGCCAAGCCAACAATGAGCAGTTCTTC.

This clonotype was recorded at least ten times. The V gene is TRBV6-1, the J gene TRBJ2-2; 8 bases are shared with TRBD1. The CDR3 has 16 amino acids. CDR1 and CDR2 from the germline V gene are MNHNS and SASEGT. V shed 4 bases, J shed 1 base, and the junction held 5 bases outside the gene matches. This chain's CDR3 is CASSGTGGWNTGELFF. CDR3 in DNA: TGTGCCAGCAGTGGAACAGGGGGTTGGAACACCGGGGAGCTGTTTTTT.

This clonotype was recorded at least ten times. V usage is TRBV14 and J usage is TRBJ1-6; D remains ambiguous. V lost 1 base and J lost 8, with 6 bases in between. Per germline, CDR1 SGHDN and CDR2 FVKESK. The CDR3 totals 13 residues. The CDR3 DNA reads TGTGCCAGCAGCCAAGTGAGGGATTCACCCCTCCACTTT. Protein product: CASSQVRDSPLHF.

This clonotype was picked up many times. This sequence joins TRBV5-5 and TRBJ2-1, with unresolved D. This CDR3 region has 11 residues. V was cut by 0 bases and J by 10 bases, with 5 bases left in between. CDR1 is SGHKS and CDR2 is YYEKEE in the germline V gene (reference sequence). The CDR3 DNA follows: TGTGCCAGCAGCTTGGTTAGGGAGCAGTTCTTC. Encoded protein: CASSLVREQFF.

This clonotype has ten or more counts. The V and J genes are TRBV2 and TRBJ2-5, with 8 bases lining up with TRBD2. J gave up 1 base and V 8 bases, and 6 bases lay outside the gene matches. Germline lookup yields CDR1 SNHLY and CDR2 FYNNEI. The CDR3 contains 14 residues. The CDR3 DNA sequence: TGTGCCAGCTTTGGTAGCGGGGTCCAAGAGACCCAGTACTTC. It codes for CASFGSGVQETQYF.

This clonotype was seen ten or more times. The rearrangement joins TRBV7-3 to TRBJ2-1, with 12 bases matching TRBD2. The CDR3 consists of 16 residues. V lost 4 bases, J lost 6 bases, and 7 bases stayed unmatched. The germline gives CDR1 SGHTA, CDR2 FQGTGA. The CDR3 DNA sequence: TGTGCCAGCAGCTCAGGACTAGCGGGGTGGTCCAATGAGCAGTTCTTC. Amino acids: CASSSGLAGWSNEQFF.

This clonotype was seen many times. This chain uses TRBV12-3 or TRBV12-4 with TRBJ2-2; 11 bases are a match to TRBD2. With 4 bases clipped from V and 0 bases from J, the junction kept 4 bases outside the gene matches. The CDR3 runs 17 residues. CDR3 sequence reads: CASSSSSGRPNTGELFF. CDR3 nucleotides: TGTGCCAGCAGTTCCTCTAGCGGGAGGCCGAACACCGGGGAGCTGTTTTTT.

By its share, this clonotype is medium-sized (0.01 to 0.1%). This chain connects TRBV2 to TRBJ2-7; 8 nucleotides match TRBD1. V lost 8 bases to trimming and J lost 6 bases; unmatched junction nucleotides: 12. CDR3 length: 14 residues. The germline V gene has CDR1 SNHLY and CDR2 FYNNEI. Here the CDR3 reads CASGQTDREGEQYF. In nucleotides, the CDR3 is TGTGCCAGCGGACAGACGGACAGGGAAGGCGAGCAGTACTTC.

This clonotype was found many times. The chain is built from TRBV3-1 and TRBJ1-2; 9 bases map to TRBD1. V shed 0 bases, J shed 6 bases, and the junction held 5 bases outside the gene matches. CDR1 is LGHDT and CDR2 is YNNKEL in the germline V gene (reference sequence). The CDR3 runs 15 residues. The CDR3 protein is CASSQDSQGADGYTF. CDR3 bases: TGTGCCAGCAGCCAAGACTCACAGGGGGCGGATGGCTACACCTTC.

To note about this clonotype: It differs at one base from a far larger clone, so likely a read error. The chain is built from TRBV7-9 and TRBJ1-1; no reliable D call. CDR3 length: 13 amino acids. Germline CDR1 reads SEHNR; CDR2 reads FQNEAQ (reference sequence). Between the trimmed V and J ends, which lost 1 base and 4 bases, there was a span of 7 bases. Here the CDR3 DNA reads TGTGCCAGCAGCTTAGAGATTTTCACTGAAGCTTTCTTT. It yields the protein CASSLEIFTEAFF. Using reference TRBV7-9 and TRBJ1-1 for the parts outside the CDR3, the full variable domain is DTGVSQNPRHKITKRGQNVTFRCDPISEHNRLYWYRQTLGQGPEFLTYFQNEAQLEKSRLLSDRFSAERPKGSFSTLEIQRTEQGDSAMYLCASSLEIFTEAFFGQGTRLTVV.

This clonotype has at least ten counts. V and J are TRBV19 and TRBJ2-1; 10 nucleotides line up with TRBD2. Per germline, CDR1 LNHDA and CDR2 SQIVND (reference sequence). Losses at the gene ends were 2 bases for V and 3 bases for J; bases not matched to a gene: 7. This CDR3 spans 17 amino acids. DNA for the CDR3: TGTGCCAGTAGTATATACGCTGGACTAGCGGTCTACAATGAGCAGTTCTTC. It yields the protein CASSIYAGLAVYNEQFF.

This clonotype was found many times. This chain joins TRBV5-1 and TRBJ1-5; no clear D gene. The germline V and J ends were trimmed by 2 bases and 4 bases, with 13 bases remaining between them. CDR1 is SGHRS, CDR2 YFSETQ, per germline. This CDR3 comprises 15 residues. The CDR3 sequence is CASSFDGRLNQPQHF. The CDR3, as DNA: TGCGCCAGCAGCTTCGACGGAAGACTTAATCAGCCCCAGCATTTT.

This clonotype was counted at least ten times. The V and J genes are TRBV7-2 and TRBJ2-7; 11 nucleotides line up with TRBD1. CDR3 length: 15 amino acids. Germline CDR1 reads SGHTA; CDR2 reads FQGNSA. Trimming at V came to 4 bases and at J to 6 bases, leaving 8 bases not matched to a gene. In DNA form, the CDR3 reads TGTGCCAGCAGCTCGGGACAGGGGGGTCTTAGCGAGCAGTACTTC. It yields the protein CASSSGQGGLSEQYF.

There are many counts of this clonotype. This chain joins TRBV12-3 or TRBV12-4 and TRBJ2-5; TRBD2 agrees at 7 bases. With V trimmed by 6 bases and J by 5 bases, 9 bases remained unmatched. The length of the CDR3 is 14 residues. This CDR3 reads CASRRGGRGETQYF. The CDR3 nucleotides read TGTGCCAGCAGGAGGGGAGGGCGGGGGGAGACCCAGTACTTC.

The CDR3 protein is CSVDQGRTVDEQFF. CDR3 DNA sequence: TGCAGCGTTGACCAAGGGCGGACCGTCGATGAGCAGTTCTTC. The chain carries TRBV29-1 and TRBJ2-1; D is ambiguous. Per the germline V gene, CDR1 is SQVTM and CDR2 is ANQGSEA. Trimming removed 3 bases from V and 8 bases from J, with 17 bases in between. This CDR3 is built from 14 residues.

Concerning this clonotype: A read error is possible here, since a much larger clone lies one base away. V usage is TRBV20-1 and J usage is TRBJ2-7; either TRBD1 or TRBD2 may supply D (5 bases each). Trimming pared 6 bases from V and 10 bases from J, leaving 22 bases between. CDR3 size: 13 residues. Germline CDR1 is DFQATT and CDR2 is SNEGSKA (reference sequence). CDR3 in amino acids: CSAPRDPLGDQYF. The DNA for the CDR3 is TGCAGTGCGCCCCGGGACCCCCTGGGCGATCAGTACTTC.